This T cell receptor beta chain was identified in a study of blood T cell repertoires in COVID-19. In germline, CDR1 is MNHEY, CDR2 SVGAGI. CDR3 size: 14 residues. J lost 5 bases, V lost 6 bases, and 4 bases had no gene match. The table came from immunoSEQ multiplex PCR; TCRdb's copy has only in-frame clones and leaves some out. This table has roughly 380,000 clones, about 89% appearing once. Sequenced sample: PBMCs or T cells enriched from blood (not recorded which). The J gene is TRBJ2-2, the V gene TRBV6-5; TRBD1 matches 9 bases. The sequence was collected from a man aged 30 to 45 who had recovered from COVID-19. CDR3 loop: CASRTGTGTGELFF. The CDR3 DNA is TGTGCCAGCAGGACCGGGACAGGGACCGGGGAGCTGTTTTTT.